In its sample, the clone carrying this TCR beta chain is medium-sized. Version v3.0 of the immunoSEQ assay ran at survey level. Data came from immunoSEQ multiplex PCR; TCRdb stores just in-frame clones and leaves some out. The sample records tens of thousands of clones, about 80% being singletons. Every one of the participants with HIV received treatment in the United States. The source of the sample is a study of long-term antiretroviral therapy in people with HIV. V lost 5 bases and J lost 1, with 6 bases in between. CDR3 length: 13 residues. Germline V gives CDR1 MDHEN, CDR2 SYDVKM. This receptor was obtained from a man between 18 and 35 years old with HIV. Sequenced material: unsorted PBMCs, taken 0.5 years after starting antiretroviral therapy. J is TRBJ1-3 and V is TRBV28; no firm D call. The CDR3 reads CASSETSGNTIYF. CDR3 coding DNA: TGTGCCAGCAGTGAGACGTCTGGAAACACCATATATTTT. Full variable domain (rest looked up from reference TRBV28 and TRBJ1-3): DVKVTQSSRYLVKRTGEKVFLECVQDMDHENMFWYRQDPGLGLRLIYFSYDVKMKEKGDIPEGYSVSREKKERFSLILESASTNQTSMYLCASSETSGNTIYFGEGSWLTVV.